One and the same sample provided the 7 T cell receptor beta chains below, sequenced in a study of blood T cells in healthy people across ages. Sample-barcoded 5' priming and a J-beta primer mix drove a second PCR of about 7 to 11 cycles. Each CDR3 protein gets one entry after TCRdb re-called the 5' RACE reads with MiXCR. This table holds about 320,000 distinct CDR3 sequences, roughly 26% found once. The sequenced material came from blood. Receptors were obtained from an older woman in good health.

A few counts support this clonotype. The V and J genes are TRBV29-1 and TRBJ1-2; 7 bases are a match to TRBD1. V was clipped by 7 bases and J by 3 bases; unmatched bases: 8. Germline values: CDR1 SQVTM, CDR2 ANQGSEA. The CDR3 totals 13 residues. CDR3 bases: TGCAGCGCCTCCGGAGGACAGGACTATGGCTACACCTTC. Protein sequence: CSASGGQDYGYTF. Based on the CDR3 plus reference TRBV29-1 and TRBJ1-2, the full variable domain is SAVISQKPSRDICQRGTSLTIQCQVDSQVTMMFWYRQQPGQSLTLIATANQGSEATYESGFVIDKFPISRPNLTFSTLTVSNMSPEDSSIYLCSASGGQDYGYTFGSGTRLTVV.

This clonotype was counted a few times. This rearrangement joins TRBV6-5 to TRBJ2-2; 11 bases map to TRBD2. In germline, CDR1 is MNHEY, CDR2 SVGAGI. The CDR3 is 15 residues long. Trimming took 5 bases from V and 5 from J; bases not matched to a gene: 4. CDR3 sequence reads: CASSKIAGGTGELFF. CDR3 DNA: TGTGCCAGCAGTAAGATAGCGGGAGGGACCGGGGAGCTGTTTTTT.

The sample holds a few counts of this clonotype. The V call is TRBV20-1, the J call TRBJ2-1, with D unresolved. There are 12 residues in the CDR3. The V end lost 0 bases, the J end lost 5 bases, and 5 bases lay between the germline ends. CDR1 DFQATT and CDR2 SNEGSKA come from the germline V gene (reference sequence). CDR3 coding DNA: TGCAGTGCTAGAGACTCACACAATGAGCAGTTCTTC. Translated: CSARDSHNEQFF.

The CDR3 reads CASSQSVRGLETQYF. The CDR3 coding sequence is TGTGCCAGCAGCCAAAGTGTTAGAGGCTTGGAGACCCAGTACTTC. This rearrangement joins TRBV3-1 to TRBJ2-5, with unresolved D. The CDR3 is 15 amino acids. CDR1 and CDR2 from the germline V gene are LGHDT and YNNKEL (reference sequence). The V end lost 2 bases, the J end lost 5 bases, and 15 bases lay between the germline ends.

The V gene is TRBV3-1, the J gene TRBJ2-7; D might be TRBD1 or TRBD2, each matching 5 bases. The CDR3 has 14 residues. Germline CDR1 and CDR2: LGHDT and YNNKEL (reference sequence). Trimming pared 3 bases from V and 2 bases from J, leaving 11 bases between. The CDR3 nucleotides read TGTGCCAGCAGCCAGGTGCCGGGACCCTACGAGCAGTACTTC. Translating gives CASSQVPGPYEQYF.

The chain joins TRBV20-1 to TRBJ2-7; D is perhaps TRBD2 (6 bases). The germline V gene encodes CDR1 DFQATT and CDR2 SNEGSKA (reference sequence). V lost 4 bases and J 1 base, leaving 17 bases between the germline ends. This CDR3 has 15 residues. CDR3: CSAMIGSGISYEQYF. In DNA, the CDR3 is TGCAGTGCTATGATAGGTAGCGGAATTTCCTACGAGCAGTACTTC.

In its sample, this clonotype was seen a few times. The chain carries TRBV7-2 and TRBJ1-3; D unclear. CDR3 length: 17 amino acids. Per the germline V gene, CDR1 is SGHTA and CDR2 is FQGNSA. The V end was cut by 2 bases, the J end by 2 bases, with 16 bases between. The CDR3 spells CASSLRSPEAAGNTIYF. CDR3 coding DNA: TGTGCCAGCAGCTTAAGGTCCCCAGAAGCAGCTGGAAACACCATATATTTT.